Listed below are T cell receptor beta chains from one sample, sequenced in a study of shared clonotypes between healthy human individuals. Assay: immunoSEQ multiplex PCR; the TCRdb copy retains only in-frame clones and omits some. This sample yields some 2,100,000 clones, of which approximately 95% are seen a single time; roughly 0.13% belongs to the top ten. The sequenced sample was naive CD4+ T cells sorted from blood. The receptor source for this set is a man aged 18 to 30 in good health. The CDR3 runs from the conserved cysteine through the conserved F or W. D genes are given only for firm matches. Expanded clones get a size class; other rows say once, few or many, or leave the size out.

v_call	clone_size	d_call	cdr3_length	j_call	cdr3_aa	cdr3_nt
TRBV20-1	NA	NA	11	TRBJ1-3	CSAGLGDTIYF	TGCAGTGCGGGGCTGGGGGACACCATATATTTT
TRBV6-1	once	NA	14	TRBJ2-2	CASSDRLYTGELFF	TGTGCCAGCAGTGACAGGCTTTACACCGGGGAGCTGTTTTTT
TRBV29-1	NA	TRBD1	13	TRBJ2-7	CSGRPGGSYEQYF	TGCAGCGGTAGACCAGGGGGCTCCTACGAGCAGTACTTC
TRBV9	NA	NA	14	TRBJ2-4	CASSVGTAKNIQYF	TGTGCCAGCAGCGTAGGGACAGCCAAAAACATTCAGTACTTC
TRBV9	NA	NA	16	TRBJ2-2	CASSVGVYQNTGELFF	TGTGCCAGCAGCGTAGGGGTTTATCAGAACACCGGGGAGCTGTTTTTT
TRBV6-1	NA	TRBD1	14	TRBJ2-7	CASSEVGQGYEQYF	TGTGCCAGCAGTGAAGTGGGACAGGGCTACGAGCAGTACTTC
TRBV10-3	NA	TRBD2	15	TRBJ2-1	CAIALQRGVNDEQFF	TGTGCCATCGCTCTCCAGCGGGGGGTAAATGATGAGCAGTTCTTC
TRBV6-6	NA	NA	14	TRBJ1-2	CASSYELFREGYTF	TGTGCCAGCAGTTATGAGTTATTTAGGGAAGGCTACACCTTC
TRBV18	NA	NA	16	TRBJ2-2	CASSPRRDSSTGELFF	TGTGCCAGCTCACCGCGCCGGGACTCGTCTACCGGGGAGCTGTTTTTT
TRBV7-2	NA	NA	15	TRBJ1-6	CASSLVGQSASPLHF	TGTGCCAGCAGCTTAGTCGGCCAGTCGGCTTCACCCCTCCACTTT
TRBV6-4	NA	NA	13	TRBJ1-1	CASSVPDRPEAFF	TGTGCCAGCAGTGTCCCTGACAGGCCAGAAGCTTTCTTT
TRBV27	NA	TRBD1	13	TRBJ1-1	CASSARQGGEAFF	TGTGCCAGCAGTGCAAGACAGGGCGGTGAAGCTTTCTTT
TRBV7-2	NA	NA	15	TRBJ2-7	CASSLVGPVSREQYF	TGTGCCAGCAGCTTAGTAGGGCCCGTTTCTAGGGAGCAGTACTTC
TRBV14	NA	NA	13	TRBJ1-1	CASSQGGNTEAFF	TGTGCCAGCAGCCAAGGCGGGAACACTGAAGCTTTCTTT
TRBV5-1	NA	NA	15	TRBJ2-7	CASSLDALLSNEQYF	TGCGCCAGCAGCTTGGATGCCCTTCTTTCTAACGAGCAGTACTTC
TRBV10-3	NA	TRBD1	15	TRBJ1-2	CAISESGQGPYGYTF	TGTGCCATCAGTGAATCGGGACAGGGACCCTATGGCTACACCTTC
TRBV19	NA	NA	16	TRBJ2-3	CASSMGATSMGDTQYF	TGTGCCAGTAGTATGGGGGCAACCAGCATGGGAGATACGCAGTATTTT
TRBV5-4	NA	NA	11	TRBJ2-5	CASSITETQYF	TGTGCCAGCAGCATAACAGAGACCCAGTACTTC
TRBV5-1	NA	NA	15	TRBJ2-7	CASSLEGLTGHEQYF	TGCGCCAGCAGCTTGGAGGGACTTACCGGGCACGAGCAGTACTTC
TRBV2	NA	TRBD1	15	TRBJ1-5	CASSDRTGNNQPQHF	TGTGCCAGCAGTGATCGGACAGGGAACAATCAGCCCCAGCATTTT
TRBV5-1	NA	TRBD2	17	TRBJ2-5	CASSLDPSGGSQETQYF	TGCGCCAGCAGCTTGGACCCTAGCGGGGGGAGCCAAGAGACCCAGTACTTC
TRBV28	NA	TRBD1	15	TRBJ1-2	CASSSPGQGADGYTF	TGTGCCAGCAGTTCGCCGGGACAGGGGGCGGATGGCTACACCTTC
TRBV6-1	NA	NA	13	TRBJ1-1	CASIQPEKFKAFF	TGTGCCAGCATTCAGCCCGAAAAGTTCAAAGCTTTCTTT
TRBV18	NA	NA	16	TRBJ2-2	CASSPLLYSDTGELFF	TGTGCCAGCTCACCACTATTGTACAGTGACACCGGGGAGCTGTTTTTT
TRBV5-1	NA	TRBD1	14	TRBJ2-3	CASSIGQGGDTQYF	TGCGCCAGCAGCATTGGACAGGGAGGAGATACGCAGTATTTT
TRBV18	NA	NA	13	TRBJ2-7	CASSYRDSYEQYF	TGTGCCAGCTCATATCGGGACTCGTACGAGCAGTACTTC
TRBV4-3	NA	TRBD2	18	TRBJ2-5	CASSQDRGSGRGQETQYF	TGCGCCAGCAGCCAAGATCGGGGTAGCGGGAGAGGACAAGAGACCCAGTACTTC
TRBV7-8	NA	NA	14	TRBJ1-4	CASSKGERGEKLFF	TGTGCCAGCAGCAAAGGGGAGAGGGGTGAAAAACTGTTTTTT